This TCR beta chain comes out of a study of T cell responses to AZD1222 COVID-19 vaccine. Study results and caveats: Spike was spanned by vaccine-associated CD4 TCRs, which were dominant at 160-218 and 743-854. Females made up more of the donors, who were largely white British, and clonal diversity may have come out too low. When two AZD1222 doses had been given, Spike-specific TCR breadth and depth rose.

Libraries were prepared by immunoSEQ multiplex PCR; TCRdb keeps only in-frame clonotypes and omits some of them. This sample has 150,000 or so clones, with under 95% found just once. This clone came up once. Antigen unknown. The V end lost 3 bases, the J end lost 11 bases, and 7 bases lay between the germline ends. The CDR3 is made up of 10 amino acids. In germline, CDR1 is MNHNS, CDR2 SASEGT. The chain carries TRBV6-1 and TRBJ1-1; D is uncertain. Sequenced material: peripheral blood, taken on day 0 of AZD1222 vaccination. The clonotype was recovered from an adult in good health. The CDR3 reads CASSEVVAFF. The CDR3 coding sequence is TGTGCCAGCAGTGAGGTAGTGGCTTTCTTT.